This T cell receptor (beta chain) was observed in a study of CD8+ T cells in alopecia areata. cDNA reverse transcribed from extracted RNA served as the sequencing template. The assay was immunoSEQ multiplex PCR, and TCRdb's table has in-frame clones only and misses some. This sample has 93,000 or so clones; approximately 90% occur once, and the top ten carry more than 9.5%. Germline V lookup: CDR1 SEHNR, CDR2 FQNEAQ (reference sequence). The CDR3 sequence is 16 residues long. The V and J ends lost 4 bases and 4 bases, in that order; junction bases with no gene match: 12. A note on this clone: Its target is not known.

Study findings and constraints: Among the 100 top clones, expanded CD8+ clones, like scalp clonality, were significantly decreased by tofacitinib.

Specified treatment: oral pan-JAK inhibitor, 5-10 mg twice daily. The sequence came from a human donor with alopecia areata. The chain couples TRBV7-9 to TRBJ1-2; 7 bases line up with TRBD1. Sample: CD8+ T cells sorted from blood, taken around week 30, from a patient treated with tofacitinib. CDR3 DNA sequence: TGTGCCAGCAGCTCCCAGAAGAGGGGGCTACGCTATGGCTACACCTTC. Its translation is CASSSQKRGLRYGYTF.